This T cell receptor beta chain was captured by sequencing in a study of T cell responses to AZD1222 COVID-19 vaccine (dated by TCRdb to 2020 to 2023). Regarding the study in general: AZD1222 recipients whose second dose came at about 4 weeks and those whose second dose came at about 12 weeks were combined into one group, since spike-specific TCR depth and breadth did not differ between the two schedules. TCR sequencing covered 230 or so trial participants: 207 given two doses of AZD1222 and about 26 given two doses of MenACWY control vaccine. Enrollment into the trials was organized by age into subgroups of 18-55, 56-69 and 70-plus years, and those subgroups contained roughly 160, 29 and 62 TCR-sequenced participants, respectively. Beyond this particular receptor, the publication reports: In the small 56-69-year group, the increase in depth fell short of significance, most likely because of low power. Conclusions about previously exposed vaccinees were limited because only six AZD1222 recipients were SARS-CoV-2 seropositive at baseline. After two AZD1222 doses, spike-specific TCR breadth and depth were significantly higher than at day 0 and than in MenACWY recipients. Reportedly, almost half of the unique spike-specific TCRs recognized epitopes lying outside the regions that are mutated in the B.1.351 and B.1.1.7 variants. Participants were mostly white British and included more females than males, and it was suggested by the authors that clonal diversity may have been underestimated. Because no samples from the day 14 peak response were available, repertoires could be characterized only after the peak T cell response. The whole spike protein was spanned by vaccine-associated CD4 TCRs, and dominant responses were seen in regions 160-218 and 743-854.

The CDR3 holds 11 amino acids from the cysteine to the phenylalanine. Here the CDR3 DNA is all that survives: 33 bases in frame from base 1. V lost 7 bases and J lost 3 bases; the stretch between them is 7 bases long. CDR1 MDHEN and CDR2 SYDVKM were looked up in the germline V gene. The CDR3 regions of human TCRbeta chains were analyzed by immunosequencing. On the authors' methods: TCRs in the repertoires were compared against a reference library of SARS-CoV-2-specific TCRs that had been generated with the MIRA antigen-specificity platform. Breadth meant the fraction of unique TCRs that were SARS-CoV-2-associated, whereas depth meant the fraction of total T cells that were SARS-CoV-2-associated. Using the MIRA data, each spike-specific TCR was mapped to the spike region that the TCR reacts to and placed in a CD4 or CD8 class. Log10-transformed breadth and depth values were compared by one-way ANOVA with Sidak's multiple comparisons tests. Here the immuneACCESS table is served through TCRdb, limited to in-frame sequences with V and J called. Missing clones are a known gap in these copies; in checked studies unresolved V genes cover under half, and the rest lacks a known reason. That table is the source of V, J and clone size, and D and trimming were worked out from the DNA. For this sample the table gives under 150,000 clones, of which roughly 91% were detected only once. In total, the top ten clones hold roughly 4.9% of the sample.

As concerns this clone: Its antigen remains unidentified. There are no base qualities to consult, and no much larger clone falls within one base.

This sample's time point label indicates: baseline before first vaccination. Samples from vaccinated people were obtained from the UK trials COV001 and COV002, which included a single-blind randomized controlled phase 2/3 trial of AZD1222 (ChAdOx1 nCoV-19) in healthy adults. For TCRbeta chain sequencing, PBMC samples were collected from trial participants at day 0 and at day 28 after the second dose. The sequence was obtained from an adult in good health. The sample here was peripheral blood, taken on day 0 of AZD1222 vaccination. The chain is encoded by TRBV28 joined to TRBJ2-7; too little of a D gene remains to name it. The encoded CDR3 is CASTSHYEQYF. The nucleotides are TGTGCCAGCACTTCCCACTACGAGCAGTACTTC.